This is a list of T cell receptor beta chains from one sample in a study of blood T cell repertoires in COVID-19. The repertoire was sequenced with immunoSEQ multiplex PCR; TCRdb's copy has only in-frame clones and lacks some. The data contain roughly 230,000 clones, approximately 81% of them seen just once; the ten biggest clones take up about 0.93%. What was sequenced was peripheral blood. Every receptor here comes from a man aged 35-49 years with acute or convalescent COVID-19. The CDR3 runs from the conserved cysteine through the conserved F or W. Each record gives: J gene, V gene, D gene, clone size, CDR3 protein, CDR3 DNA. D genes are given only for firm matches. Some rows mark clone size as missing; the rest say once, few, many or name a class of expanded clone.

j_gene: TRBJ2-7
v_gene: TRBV6-5
d_gene: TRBD1
abundance: NA
CDR3aa: CASSRHGTGVYEQYF
CDR3nt: TGTGCCAGCAGCAGACACGGGACAGGGGTCTACGAGCAGTACTTC

j_gene: TRBJ2-2
v_gene: TRBV12-3/TRBV12-4
d_gene: NA
abundance: once
CDR3aa: CASSSPGELFF
CDR3nt: TGTGCCAGCAGTTCTCCCGGGGAGCTGTTTTTT

j_gene: TRBJ1-2
v_gene: TRBV20-1
d_gene: NA
abundance: once
CDR3aa: CSARDRGYTF
CDR3nt: TGCAGTGCGCGGGACCGTGGCTACACCTTC

j_gene: TRBJ1-6
v_gene: TRBV19
d_gene: TRBD1
abundance: few
CDR3aa: CASRPTGGRDSPLHF
CDR3nt: TGTGCCAGTAGACCAACAGGGGGCCGGGATTCACCCCTCCACTTT

j_gene: TRBJ1-1
v_gene: TRBV30
d_gene: TRBD1
abundance: once
CDR3aa: CAWRGDSKHLEAFF
CDR3nt: TGTGCCTGGAGAGGGGACAGTAAGCATCTTGAAGCTTTCTTT

j_gene: TRBJ1-2
v_gene: TRBV6-5
d_gene: TRBD1
abundance: NA
CDR3aa: CASRMGQAYGYTF
CDR3nt: TGTGCCAGCAGGATGGGACAGGCCTATGGCTACACCTTC

j_gene: TRBJ1-1
v_gene: TRBV5-4
d_gene: NA
abundance: NA
CDR3aa: CASSLPRTGFTEAFF
CDR3nt: TGTGCCAGCAGCTTACCCCGGACGGGATTTACTGAAGCTTTCTTT

j_gene: TRBJ2-7
v_gene: TRBV28
d_gene: NA
abundance: NA
CDR3aa: CASSLEDGLSYEQYF
CDR3nt: TGTGCCAGCTCCCTGGAGGACGGCCTCTCCTACGAGCAGTACTTC

j_gene: TRBJ2-7
v_gene: TRBV27
d_gene: NA
abundance: NA
CDR3aa: CASSNRVPYEQYF
CDR3nt: TGTGCCAGCAGTAACCGGGTTCCCTACGAGCAGTACTTC

j_gene: TRBJ1-2
v_gene: TRBV28
d_gene: NA
abundance: few
CDR3aa: CASSFSGWYGYTF
CDR3nt: TGTGCCAGCAGTTTTTCAGGGTGGTATGGCTACACCTTC

j_gene: TRBJ1-3
v_gene: TRBV5-1
d_gene: TRBD1
abundance: NA
CDR3aa: CASSLTGSSGNTIYF
CDR3nt: TGCGCCAGCAGTCTGACAGGGTCGTCTGGAAACACCATATATTTT

j_gene: TRBJ2-7
v_gene: TRBV5-1
d_gene: NA
abundance: NA
CDR3aa: CASSLTFDSYYEQYF
CDR3nt: TGCGCCAGCAGCTTGACTTTTGACAGCTATTACGAGCAGTACTTC

j_gene: TRBJ2-2
v_gene: TRBV11-2
d_gene: NA
abundance: NA
CDR3aa: CASSSAQVFTGELFF
CDR3nt: TGTGCCAGCAGCTCAGCACAGGTGTTCACCGGGGAGCTGTTTTTT

j_gene: TRBJ2-5
v_gene: TRBV3-1/TRBV3-2
d_gene: TRBD1
abundance: NA
CDR3aa: CASSRQGGEETQYF
CDR3nt: TGTGCCAGCAGTCGACAGGGTGGGGAAGAGACCCAGTACTTC

j_gene: TRBJ1-2
v_gene: TRBV29-1
d_gene: NA
abundance: few
CDR3aa: CSVEDLDRLSLYGYTF
CDR3nt: TGCAGCGTTGAAGATCTGGACAGACTTTCGCTCTATGGCTACACCTTC

j_gene: TRBJ2-1
v_gene: TRBV5-1
d_gene: NA
abundance: NA
CDR3aa: CASSSGGGPSYNEQFF
CDR3nt: TGCGCCAGCAGCTCAGGAGGGGGCCCCTCCTACAATGAGCAGTTCTTC

j_gene: TRBJ1-1
v_gene: TRBV12-3/TRBV12-4
d_gene: NA
abundance: NA
CDR3aa: CASQGGTEAFF
CDR3nt: TGTGCCTCCCAGGGTGGAACTGAAGCTTTCTTT

j_gene: TRBJ1-6
v_gene: TRBV2
d_gene: TRBD1
abundance: NA
CDR3aa: CASSKITGGNSPLHF
CDR3nt: TGTGCCAGCAGTAAAATAACAGGGGGCAATTCACCCCTCCACTTT

j_gene: TRBJ1-1
v_gene: TRBV12-5
d_gene: TRBD1
abundance: NA
CDR3aa: CASAPGTGAEAFF
CDR3nt: TGTGCTAGTGCCCCGGGGACAGGGGCCGAAGCTTTCTTT

j_gene: TRBJ1-1
v_gene: TRBV19
d_gene: TRBD1
abundance: once
CDR3aa: CASSPDRRNTEAFF
CDR3nt: TGTGCCAGTAGCCCGGACAGGCGGAACACTGAAGCTTTCTTT

j_gene: TRBJ2-5
v_gene: TRBV7-6
d_gene: TRBD2
abundance: NA
CDR3aa: CASSPTGLAGQETQYF
CDR3nt: TGTGCCAGCAGCCCCACGGGACTAGCGGGGCAAGAGACCCAGTACTTC

j_gene: TRBJ2-3
v_gene: TRBV7-8
d_gene: TRBD1
abundance: NA
CDR3aa: CASSYVLDRGPTDTQYF
CDR3nt: TGTGCCAGCAGTTATGTCCTAGACAGGGGGCCTACAGATACGCAGTATTTT

j_gene: TRBJ2-7
v_gene: TRBV4-1
d_gene: NA
abundance: NA
CDR3aa: CASSQAQGGGYEQYF
CDR3nt: TGCGCCAGCAGCCAAGCACAGGGGGGGGGATACGAGCAGTACTTC